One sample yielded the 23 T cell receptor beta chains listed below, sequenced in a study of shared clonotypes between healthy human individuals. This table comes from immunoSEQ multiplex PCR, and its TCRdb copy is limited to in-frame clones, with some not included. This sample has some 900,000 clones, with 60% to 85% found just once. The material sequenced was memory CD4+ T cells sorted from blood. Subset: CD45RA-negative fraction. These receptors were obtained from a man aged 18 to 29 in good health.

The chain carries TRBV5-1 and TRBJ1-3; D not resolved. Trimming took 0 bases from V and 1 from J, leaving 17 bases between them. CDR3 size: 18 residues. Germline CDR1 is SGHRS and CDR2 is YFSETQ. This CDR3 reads CASSLAPGSSPSGNTIYF. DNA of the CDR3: TGCGCCAGCAGCTTGGCGCCAGGTTCCTCACCTTCTGGAAACACCATATATTTT.

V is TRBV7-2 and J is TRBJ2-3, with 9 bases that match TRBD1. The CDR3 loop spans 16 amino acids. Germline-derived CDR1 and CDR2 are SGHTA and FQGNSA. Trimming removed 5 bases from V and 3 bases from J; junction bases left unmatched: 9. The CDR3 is CASSAQGTGQTDTQYF. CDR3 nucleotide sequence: TGTGCCAGCAGCGCCCAGGGGACAGGGCAGACAGATACGCAGTATTTT.

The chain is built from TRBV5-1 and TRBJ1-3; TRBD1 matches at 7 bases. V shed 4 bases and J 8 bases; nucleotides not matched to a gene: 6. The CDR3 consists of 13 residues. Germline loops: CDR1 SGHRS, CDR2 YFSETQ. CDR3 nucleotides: TGCGCCAGCAGCGTTACAGGGGTGGACACCATATATTTT. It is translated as CASSVTGVDTIYF.

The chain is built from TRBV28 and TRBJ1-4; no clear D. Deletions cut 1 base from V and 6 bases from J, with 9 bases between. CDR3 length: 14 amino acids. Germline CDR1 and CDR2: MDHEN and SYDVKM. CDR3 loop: CASSLSWTDEKLFF. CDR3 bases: TGTGCCAGCAGTTTATCCTGGACGGATGAAAAACTGTTTTTT.

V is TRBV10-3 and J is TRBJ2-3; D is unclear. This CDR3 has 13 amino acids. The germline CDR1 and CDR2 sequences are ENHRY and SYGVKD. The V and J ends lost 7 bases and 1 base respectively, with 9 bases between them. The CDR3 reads CAIMVQGTDTQYF. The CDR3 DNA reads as TGTGCCATCATGGTCCAGGGCACAGATACGCAGTATTTT.

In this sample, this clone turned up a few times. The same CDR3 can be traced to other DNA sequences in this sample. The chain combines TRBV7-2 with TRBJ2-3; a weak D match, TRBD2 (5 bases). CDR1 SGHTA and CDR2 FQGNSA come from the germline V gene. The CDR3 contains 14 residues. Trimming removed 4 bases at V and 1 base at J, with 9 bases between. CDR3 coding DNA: TGTGCCAGCAGCTCCGGACTGGGCACAGATACGCAGTATTTT. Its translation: CASSSGLGTDTQYF.

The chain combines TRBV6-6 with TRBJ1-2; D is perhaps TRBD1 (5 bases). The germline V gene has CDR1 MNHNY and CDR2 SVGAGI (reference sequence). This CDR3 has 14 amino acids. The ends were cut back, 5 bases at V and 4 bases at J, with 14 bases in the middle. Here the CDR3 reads CASSDRQTVYGYTF. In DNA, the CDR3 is TGTGCCAGCAGTGACCGTCAGACAGTCTATGGCTACACCTTC.

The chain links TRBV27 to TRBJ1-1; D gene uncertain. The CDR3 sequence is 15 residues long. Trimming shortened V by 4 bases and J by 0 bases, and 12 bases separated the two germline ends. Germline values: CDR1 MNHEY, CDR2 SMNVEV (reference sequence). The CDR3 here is CASSYGPAMNTEAFF. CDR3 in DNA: TGTGCCAGCAGTTATGGACCGGCGATGAACACTGAAGCTTTCTTT.

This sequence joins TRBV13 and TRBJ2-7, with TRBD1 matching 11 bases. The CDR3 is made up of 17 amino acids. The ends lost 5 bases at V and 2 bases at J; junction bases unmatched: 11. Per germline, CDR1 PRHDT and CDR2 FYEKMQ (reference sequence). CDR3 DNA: TGTGCCAGCAGCACCAAATGGACAGGGGGCTTCCCCTACGAGCAGTACTTC. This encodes CASSTKWTGGFPYEQYF.

In nucleotides, the CDR3 is TGCGCCAGCAGCTTAATAGCGGGAGGAGGGGGCTACGAGCAGTACTTC. This encodes CASSLIAGGGGYEQYF. The chain carries TRBV5-1 and TRBJ2-7, with 10 bases fitting TRBD2. The ends lost 2 bases at V and 3 bases at J; junction bases unmatched: 8. Germline V gene lookup returns CDR1 SGHRS and CDR2 YFSETQ. This CDR3 is built from 16 residues.

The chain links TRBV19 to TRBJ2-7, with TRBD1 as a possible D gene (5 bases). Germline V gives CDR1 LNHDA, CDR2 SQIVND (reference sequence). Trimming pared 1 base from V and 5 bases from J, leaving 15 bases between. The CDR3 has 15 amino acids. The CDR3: CASSIAGLPLNEQYF. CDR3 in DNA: TGTGCCAGTAGTATAGCAGGGTTGCCATTAAACGAGCAGTACTTC. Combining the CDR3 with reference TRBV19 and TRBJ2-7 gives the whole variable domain DGGITQSPKYLFRKEGQNVTLSCEQNLNHDAMYWYRQDPGQGLRLIYYSQIVNDFQKGDIAEGYSVSREKKESFPLTVTSAQKNPTAFYLCASSIAGLPLNEQYFGPGTRLTVT.

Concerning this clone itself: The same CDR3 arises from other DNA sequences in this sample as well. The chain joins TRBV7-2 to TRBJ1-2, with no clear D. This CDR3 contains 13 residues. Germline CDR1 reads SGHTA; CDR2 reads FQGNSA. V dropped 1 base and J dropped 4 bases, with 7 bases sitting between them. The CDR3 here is CASSLGGSYGYTF. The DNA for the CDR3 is TGTGCCAGCAGCTTAGGCGGCAGCTATGGCTACACCTTC.

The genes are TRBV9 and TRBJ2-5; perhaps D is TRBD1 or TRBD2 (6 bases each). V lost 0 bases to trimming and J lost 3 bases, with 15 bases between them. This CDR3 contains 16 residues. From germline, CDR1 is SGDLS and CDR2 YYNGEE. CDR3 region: CASSVGYGGREETQYF. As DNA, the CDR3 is TGTGCCAGCAGCGTAGGGTACGGGGGCCGCGAAGAGACCCAGTACTTC.

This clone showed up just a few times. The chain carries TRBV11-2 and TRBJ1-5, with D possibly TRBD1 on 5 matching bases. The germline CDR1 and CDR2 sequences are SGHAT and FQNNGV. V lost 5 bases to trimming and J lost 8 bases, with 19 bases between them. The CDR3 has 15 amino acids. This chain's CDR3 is CASSQGGAGGEPQHF. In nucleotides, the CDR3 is TGTGCCAGCAGCCAAGGCGGGGCGGGTGGTGAGCCCCAGCATTTT.

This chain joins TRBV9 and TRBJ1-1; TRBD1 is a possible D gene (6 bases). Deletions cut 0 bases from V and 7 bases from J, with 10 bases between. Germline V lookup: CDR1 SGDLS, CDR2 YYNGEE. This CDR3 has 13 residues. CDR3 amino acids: CASSVEAGDEAFF. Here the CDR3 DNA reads TGTGCCAGCAGCGTAGAGGCAGGGGATGAAGCTTTCTTT.

The CDR3 DNA follows: TGTGCCAGCAGCCTACAGGGCCCAGGGGGCGGGGAGCTGTTTTTT. Protein sequence: CASSLQGPGGGELFF. The gene calls are TRBV7-2 and TRBJ2-2, with 7 nucleotides matching TRBD1. V shed 5 bases, J shed 7 bases, and the junction held 10 bases outside the gene matches. The CDR3 is made up of 15 amino acids. Germline V CDR1 and CDR2: SGHTA, FQGNSA.

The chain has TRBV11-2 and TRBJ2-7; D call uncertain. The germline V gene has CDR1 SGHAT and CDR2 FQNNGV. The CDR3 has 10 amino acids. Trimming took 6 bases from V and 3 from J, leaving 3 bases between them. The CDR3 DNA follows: TGTGCCAGCAGTCACTACGAGCAGTACTTC. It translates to CASSHYEQYF.

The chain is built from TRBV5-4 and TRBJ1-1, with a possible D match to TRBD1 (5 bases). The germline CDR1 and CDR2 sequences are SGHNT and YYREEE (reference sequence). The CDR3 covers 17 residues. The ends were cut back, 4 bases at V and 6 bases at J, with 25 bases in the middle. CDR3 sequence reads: CASSPKRGGGAGAEAFF. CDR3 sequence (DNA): TGTGCCAGCAGCCCCAAACGAGGCGGAGGCGCGGGGGCTGAAGCTTTCTTT.

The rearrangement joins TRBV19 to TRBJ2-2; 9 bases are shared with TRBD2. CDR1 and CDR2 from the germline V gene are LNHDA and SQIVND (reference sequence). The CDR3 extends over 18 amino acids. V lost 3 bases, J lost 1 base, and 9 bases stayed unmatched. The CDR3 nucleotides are TGTGCCAGTAGTATTGGGCCCCTAGCGGGGAAGAACACCGGGGAGCTGTTTTTT. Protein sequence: CASSIGPLAGKNTGELFF.

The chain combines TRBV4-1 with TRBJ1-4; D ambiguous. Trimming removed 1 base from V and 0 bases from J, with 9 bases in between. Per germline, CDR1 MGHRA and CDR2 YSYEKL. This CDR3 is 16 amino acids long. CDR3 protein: CASSQGVGPTNEKLFF. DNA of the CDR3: TGCGCCAGCAGCCAAGGAGTAGGGCCAACTAATGAAAAACTGTTTTTT.

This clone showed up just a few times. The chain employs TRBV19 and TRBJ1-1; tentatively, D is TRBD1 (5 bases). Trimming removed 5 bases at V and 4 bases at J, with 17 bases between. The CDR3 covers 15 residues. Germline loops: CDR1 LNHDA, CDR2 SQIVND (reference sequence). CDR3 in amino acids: CASSPRFQGGTEAFF. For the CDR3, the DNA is TGTGCCAGTAGTCCCCGCTTCCAGGGTGGCACTGAAGCTTTCTTT.

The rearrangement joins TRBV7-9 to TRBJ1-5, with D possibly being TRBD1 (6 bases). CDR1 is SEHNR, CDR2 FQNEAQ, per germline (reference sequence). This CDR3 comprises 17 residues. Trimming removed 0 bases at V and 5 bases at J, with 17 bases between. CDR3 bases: TGTGCCAGCAGCTTAGCTTCTTGGGGGACAAACGATCAGCCCCAGCATTTT. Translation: CASSLASWGTNDQPQHF.

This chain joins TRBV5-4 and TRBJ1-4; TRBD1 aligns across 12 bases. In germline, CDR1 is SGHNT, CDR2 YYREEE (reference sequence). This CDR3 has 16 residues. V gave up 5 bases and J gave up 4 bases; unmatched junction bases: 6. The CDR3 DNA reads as TGTGCCAGCAGTAGGGACAGGGGGCAAGTTAATGAAAAACTGTTTTTT. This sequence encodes CASSRDRGQVNEKLFF.